This entry lists 5 T cell receptor beta chains sequenced from one sample in a study of blood T cell repertoires in COVID-19. Generated by immunoSEQ multiplex PCR, the TCRdb table keeps only in-frame clones and is missing some. The sample consists of 30,000 or so clones, around 88% of them appearing once. The sequenced sample consisted of peripheral blood. The source of these receptors is a human donor in a cohort sampled during active COVID-19.

This chain links TRBV12-5 with TRBJ1-1; no reliable D call. The CDR3 is made up of 15 amino acids. Germline V gene sequence: CDR1 LGHNT, CDR2 FRNRAP. The ends were cut back, 0 bases at V and 0 bases at J, with 8 bases in the middle. Here the CDR3 reads CASGLVPGLNTEAFF. CDR3 in DNA: TGTGCTAGTGGTTTGGTACCGGGATTGAACACTGAAGCTTTCTTT. Filled out from reference TRBV12-5 and TRBJ1-1, the complete variable domain reads DARVTQTPRHKVTEMGQEVTMRCQPILGHNTVFWYRQTMMQGLELLAYFRNRAPLDDSGMPKDRFSAEMPDATLATLKIQPSEPRDSAVYFCASGLVPGLNTEAFFGQGTRLTVV.

This clone showed up just once. CDR3 residues: CASSFSGLLDSPLHF. The CDR3 DNA reads as TGTGCCAGCAGCTTCTCGGGGTTGTTGGATTCACCCCTCCACTTT. The chain combines TRBV9 with TRBJ1-6; D ambiguous. The CDR3 totals 15 residues. CDR1 and CDR2 (germline): SGDLS, YYNGEE. The ends were cut back, 4 bases at V and 8 bases at J, with 16 bases in the middle. The full variable domain, with the rest looked up from reference TRBV9 and TRBJ1-6, is DSGVTQTPKHLITATGQRVTLRCSPRSGDLSVYWYQQSLDQGLQFLIQYYNGEERAKGNILERFSAQQFPDLHSELNLSSLELGDSALYFCASSFSGLLDSPLHFGNGTRLTVT.

The genes are TRBV15 and TRBJ2-7; 7 bases are shared with TRBD1. The ends lost 3 bases at V and 0 bases at J; junction bases unmatched: 14. CDR1 and CDR2 from the germline V gene are LNHNV and YYDKDF (reference sequence). This CDR3 has 18 residues. CDR3 sequence: CATSRVPGTVRNSYEQYF. The DNA for the CDR3 is TGTGCCACCAGCAGGGTCCCCGGGACAGTGAGGAACTCCTACGAGCAGTACTTC.

This clone was counted once. The chain links TRBV30 to TRBJ1-2, with 8 bases lining up with TRBD1. This CDR3 contains 12 residues. V dropped 4 bases and J dropped 4; count of bases not matched to a gene: 2. Germline CDR1 and CDR2: GTSNPN and SVGIG (reference sequence). CDR3 nucleotides: TGTGCCTGGACAGGGGGCCCCTATGGCTACACCTTC. It codes for CAWTGGPYGYTF.

The chain employs TRBV13 and TRBJ2-1; D is uncertain. This CDR3 contains 13 residues. Germline CDR1 reads PRHDT; CDR2 reads FYEKMQ (reference sequence). CDR3 sequence reads: CASKRSSYNEQFF. The CDR3 coding sequence is TGTGCGTCGAAAAGGAGCTCCTACAATGAGCAGTTCTTC. The variable domain in full, completed from reference TRBV13 and TRBJ2-1, reads AAGVIQSPRHLIKEKRETATLKCYPIPRHDTVYWYQQGPGQDPQFLISFYEKMQSDKGSIPDRFSAQQFSDYHSELNMSSLELGDSALYFCASKRSSYNEQFFGPGTRLTVL.